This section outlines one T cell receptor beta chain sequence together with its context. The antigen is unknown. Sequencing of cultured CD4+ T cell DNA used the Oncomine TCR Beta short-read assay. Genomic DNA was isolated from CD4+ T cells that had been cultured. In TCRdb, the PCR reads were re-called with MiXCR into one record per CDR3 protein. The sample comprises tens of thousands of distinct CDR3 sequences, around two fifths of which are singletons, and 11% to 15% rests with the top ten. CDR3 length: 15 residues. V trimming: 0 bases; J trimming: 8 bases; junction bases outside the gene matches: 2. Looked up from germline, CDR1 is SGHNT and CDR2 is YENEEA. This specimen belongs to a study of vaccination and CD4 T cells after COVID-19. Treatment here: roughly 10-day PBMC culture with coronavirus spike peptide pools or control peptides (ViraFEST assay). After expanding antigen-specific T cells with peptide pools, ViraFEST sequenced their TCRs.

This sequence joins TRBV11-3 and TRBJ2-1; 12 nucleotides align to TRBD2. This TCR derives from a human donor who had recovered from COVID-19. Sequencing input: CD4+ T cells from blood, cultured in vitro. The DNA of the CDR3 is TGTGCCAGCAGCTTAGAGCCTAGCGGGAGGGATGAGCAGTTCTTC. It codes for CASSLEPSGRDEQFF.